The T cell receptor beta chain under discussion was sequenced for a study of blood T cell repertoires in COVID-19. The table came from immunoSEQ multiplex PCR; TCRdb's copy has only in-frame clones and leaves some out. The profile shows about 210,000 clones, around 90% of them singletons. The CDR3 is made up of 17 amino acids. The TCR sequence derives from a man between 65 and 85 years old with acute or convalescent COVID-19. Sequencing used peripheral blood. This chain uses TRBV21-1 with TRBJ2-1; TRBD2 was called by the table and not checked on the DNA. TRBV21-1 corresponds to a pseudogene. Here the CDR3 reads CASITGGGASSYNEQFF. DNA for the CDR3: TGTGCCAGTATCACGGGGGGGGGAGCGAGCTCCTACAATGAGCAGTTCTTC.